This T cell receptor (beta chain) stems from a study of response to subunit inactivated influenza vaccine. Whole-study findings and limits: The study's authors posited that every seasonal influenza vaccination enlists few new T cells.

Details on this clonotype: The antigen is undetermined.

This CDR3 is built from 15 residues. CDR1 is MNHNS and CDR2 is SASEGT in the germline V gene. V lost 7 bases to trimming and J lost 5 bases; unmatched junction nucleotides: 7. TCRdb passed the RT-PCR reads through MiXCR, listing each CDR3 protein once. The sample lists around 300,000 distinct CDR3 sequences, 22% occurring once. V gene TRBV6-1 combines with J gene TRBJ2-3; 12 bases agree with TRBD2. The clonotype was recovered from a man in his fifties or sixties who received an inactivated influenza vaccine. The specimen was PBMCs from blood, collected roughly 20 months after vaccination. The CDR3 region has the DNA TGTGCCAGCAATCTAGCGGGAGGGATGATAGATACGCAGTATTTT. Translation gives CASNLAGGMIDTQYF.